This paragraph covers one T cell receptor (beta chain) sequence. No antigen is known for it. No clone much larger than this one lies a single base away; base qualities are absent. The germline V gene gives CDR1 as WSHSY and CDR2 as SAAADI. The V end gives up 0 bases and the J end 0 bases, leaving 8 bases in the junction not matched to a gene. From the cysteine through the phenylalanine, the CDR3 covers 17 amino acids. Kept here is only the CDR3 DNA, which spans 51 bases and is read in frame from base 1. This sample was taken from a study of cytomegalovirus exposure and HLA in healthy donors (dated by TCRdb to 2015 to 2018). Regarding the research as a whole: According to an earlier analysis of around 600 of the donors, some 180 million T cells yielded over 90 million unique TCR beta sequences and roughly 280 Gb of sequence data. About 280 gigabases of sequencing data and around 90 million unique TCR sequences made up an early release that covered some 640 HLA-typed donors. Of the approximately 400 genotyped donors, approximately 80% were placed in the genetic ancestry cluster associated with self-reported Caucasian donors. The study aimed to test whether cataloging public T cell receptors could reveal signatures of past pathogen exposure. The study profiled the T cell repertoires of 500 to 800 subjects by immunosequencing and related them to cytomegalovirus serostatus. Along with the approximately 700-subject first cohort, a separate validation cohort of more than 90 different subjects was used. The study combined high-throughput TCR immunosequencing, statistical association of individual TCRs with disease status, and machine learning to predict cytomegalovirus infection status. A later analysis re-analyzed previously published TCR beta repertoires from approximately 700 donors and added high-resolution HLA genotyping to study TCR occurrence patterns. Rather than using new phenotypic data, the later analysis identified candidate immune exposures from TCR beta sequences and from how often those sequences occurred across donors. An earlier analysis of 587 of the donors applied high-throughput TCR beta sequencing to assess whether each TCR beta V gene segment acted as functional or pseudogenic. Donor age, sex, ethnicity and CMV serostatus were compiled alongside the repertoire data. In a later genetic analysis, genome-wide SNP genotypes for about three fifths of the 666 donors were used, and that subset was treated as a discovery cohort. Every discovery cohort repertoire had been produced on one sequencing platform. Class I and class II HLA loci were covered by the typing at four-digit resolution. The number of typed donors differed by locus: about 620-640 for A, B, C, DRB1 and DQB1; some 500 for DQA1; 606 for DPA1; and about 450 for DPB1. Because of strong linkage in the cohort, roughly five DR-DQ haplotypes were treated as single units for association and clustering. Across some 400 genotyped donors of the cohort, an average of about 200,000 unique TCR beta nucleotide sequences per donor were sequenced, and about a sixth of those sequences were non-productive. Broader findings and caveats from the paper: Assigning TCR associations to individual alleles was difficult when HLA alleles, especially DR and DQ, strongly co-occurred. A later analysis found that TCR association rates varied across HLA loci, with DRB1 alleles showing the most associated TCRs and HLA-C alleles the fewest. An association between a missense DCLRE1C variant and V-gene and J-gene trimming of TCR beta chains was found in a later genetic analysis and replicated in an independent cohort. Linkage disequilibrium might explain the correlated functional status among segregating V segments, but an unknown experimental factor could not be excluded. Presence/absence analyses assumed roughly uniform sequencing depth across donors, an assumption that may not hold. A few of the identified cytomegalovirus-associated TCR beta chains were confirmed in vitro to be specific for cytomegalovirus antigens. In a later analysis, most CMV-associated TCR beta chains were found to appear HLA-restricted, with HLA associations seemingly driven largely by CMV exposure. According to a later analysis, parvovirus B19, influenza, CMV and Epstein-Barr virus appeared linked to several top co-occurrence clusters. According to a later genetic analysis, donors in an Asian-associated ancestry cluster had fewer N-insertions in productive TCRs than the approximately 650-donor mean. Because counts were too low, approximately 18 rarely observed V segments, including chromosome 9 orphons, were excluded from the earlier analysis of 500 to 700 of the donors. A further reported finding was that TCR beta sequences accurately predicted the HLA-A and HLA-B alleles for most subjects in the first cohort. A cluster of highly shared sequence variants was judged likely to represent a technical artifact of the sequencing pipeline. In an earlier analysis of 587 of the donors, most TCR beta V segments appeared in productive rearrangements about 90% or about 30% of the time, broadly matching IMGT annotations. The cohort was sequenced for TCR beta chains only, and without alpha or paired-chain data the features that could be detected were limited. Most TCR sequences were seen in very few donors, while some public TCRs were found in many individuals. The 87-base-pair reads could not distinguish some IMGT-functional V segments, including TRBV6-2 and TRBV6-3, so those segments were excluded. Compared with equally common non-associated chains, HLA-associated TCR beta chains in a later analysis were more clonally expanded and had lower generation probabilities. The classifier was reported to diagnose cytomegalovirus status with high specificity and sensitivity in both the original and validation cohorts. The study listed 164 TCR beta chains as associated with cytomegalovirus. Because some donors lacked HLA typing at each locus, the association tests relied only on the typed subset. It was suggested by the authors that the approach could potentially be generalized to other disease states and immunological phenotypes. A later analysis associated about 18,000 TCR beta sequences with specific HLA alleles at a false discovery rate of 0.05. For the cohort, immune exposure information was limited to CMV serostatus.

The cohort consisted of 600 to 750 healthy bone marrow donors. Cohort members were all nominally healthy when sampled, although unrecorded immune exposures were likely present. The donor tested CMV seronegative and was one of the 352 seronegative cohort members. Every donor gave a peripheral blood sample, and the peripheral blood mononuclear cells from that sample were used for TCR beta sequencing. Genomic DNA was extracted from the blood cell samples with the Qiagen DNeasy Blood Extraction Kit. Receptor libraries were prepared by the immunoSEQ multiplex PCR assay. The multiplex PCR relied on a mix of 60 forward primers for TCR Vbeta segments and 13 reverse primers for TCR Jbeta segments. The CDR3 region of rearranged TCR beta genes was amplified from genomic DNA with a multiplex PCR assay. The amplified TCR beta libraries were sequenced on the Illumina HiSeq System as 87-base-pair reads. Under the source paper's analysis protocol: A later analysis counted tens of millions of unique TCR beta chains across the 666 repertoires, and around 9.9 million of these chains were shared by at least two donors. To remove PCR and sequencing errors, raw reads were error-corrected and collapsed into unique sequences using a nearest-neighbor algorithm that merged closely related sequences. Alignment of CDR3 sequences to IMGT reference sequences was used to assign V, D and J gene segments. Each retained sequence needed at least a six-nucleotide match to both a V gene segment and a J gene segment. A rearrangement was called productive if the CDR3 had no stop codons and remained in frame with V and J, and every other rearrangement was called non-productive. Following IMGT convention, CDR3 was defined as the stretch from the second conserved V-encoded cysteine up to the conserved J-encoded phenylalanine. The earlier analysis of more than 450 of the donors excluded sequences that lacked an unambiguous match to a single V gene segment. An earlier analysis of some 610 of the donors called V segments functional above 56.7% productive rearrangements and segregating when the between-donor standard deviation exceeded 5%. A statistical classification framework was built to diagnose cytomegalovirus status from the catalog of TCR beta chain sequences. A later analysis assigned V and J genes by comparing TCR nucleotide sequences with IMGT/GENE-DB human TR gene sequences. In a later analysis, CDR3 sequences and most-parsimonious VDJ recombination scenarios were assigned using the TCRdist pipeline. In a later analysis, each TCR beta chain was defined by its CDR3 amino acid sequence together with its V-gene family, and reads without a unique V-gene family were excluded. As a way to deal with suspected cross-contamination and a sequencing artifact, a later analysis dropped roughly 600 nucleotide sequences that were highly shared and had low generation probability. In a later analysis, a clonal expansion index for each public chain was calculated from normalized within-repertoire ranks of inferred template counts. Generation probabilities in a later analysis came from a VDJ recombination model fitted to out-of-frame rearrangements, and those results were checked against IGoR. Hypergeometric tests were used in a later analysis to score TCR-TCR, TCR-HLA and TCR-CMV co-occurrence, with a repertoire-size bias correction applied to the TCR pairs. To estimate false discovery rates, a later analysis permuted the HLA or CMV assignments 20 times. In a later analysis, co-occurring TCRs were grouped with DBSCAN, and TCRdist sequence similarity was added when clustering was performed within HLA-allele-positive subsets. For co-occurrence clustering, repertoires with fewer than 30,000 or more than 120,000 public chains were excluded, along with five or six repertoires with anomalous nucleotide sharing. Sourced from immuneACCESS, this table was stored by TCRdb with only in-frame sequences that have V and J called. A share of the clones is absent; for the studies checked, an unresolved V gene accounts for under half, and the remainder has no known explanation. That table furnishes V, J and clone size, whereas the DNA furnished D and trimming. The sample table holds 180,000 or so clones, of which 60% to 80% were seen once. The leading ten clones occupy roughly 2.9% of the sample.

The sequencing sample was made of PBMCs. The TCR comes from a man aged 35 to 55 in good health and CMV-seronegative. The sequence joins TRBV10-2 to TRBJ2-7; TRBD2 matches 7 bases in the middle. Read as DNA, the sequence is TGCGCCAGCAGTGAGTCGTTCGGGCGGGAGATCTCCTACGAGCAGTACTTC. Translated, this gives CASSESFGREISYEQYF.